The 23 T cell receptor beta chains below come from one sample, sequenced in a study of early T cells in non-severe SARS-CoV-2 infection. TCRdb reprocessed the 5' RACE reads with MiXCR, giving one entry per CDR3 protein. The data hold around 57,000 distinct CDR3 sequences, with about 10% observed a single time. Sequencing was carried out using whole blood. The receptor source for this set is an adult who was a healthcare worker with PCR-confirmed SARS-CoV-2 infection or an uninfected control (not recorded which).

The rearrangement uses TRBV14 and TRBJ2-3, with TRBD2 matching 9 bases. Losses at the gene ends were 2 bases for V and 0 bases for J; bases not matched to a gene: 6. The CDR3 is 17 amino acids. CDR1 and CDR2 (germline): SGHDN, FVKESK. The CDR3 spells CASSQPGLAASTDTQYF. In DNA, the CDR3 is TGTGCCAGCAGCCAACCGGGACTAGCAGCTAGCACAGATACGCAGTATTTT.

Only a few counts were recorded for this clonotype. The chain is built from TRBV6-6 and TRBJ2-4; 9 nucleotides match TRBD1. The ends lost 5 bases at V and 3 bases at J; junction bases unmatched: 11. The germline CDR1 and CDR2 sequences are MNHNY and SVGAGI (reference sequence). This CDR3 is built from 17 residues. DNA for the CDR3: TGTGCCAGCAGTCTCCCTAAGACAGGGGGGGACAAAAACATTCAGTACTTC. Translation: CASSLPKTGGDKNIQYF.

This clonotype was counted at least ten times. V gene TRBV20-1 combines with J gene TRBJ2-1; 9 bases agree with TRBD2. CDR1 is DFQATT and CDR2 is SNEGSKA in the germline V gene (reference sequence). The CDR3 has 13 residues. Losses at the gene ends were 3 bases for V and 9 bases for J; bases not matched to a gene: 6. CDR3 nucleotides: TGCAGTGCTAGTCATAGCGGGGGTAGTGAGCAGTTCTTC. The encoded protein is CSASHSGGSEQFF.

This clonotype appeared a few times. The chain uses TRBV3-1 and TRBJ2-1; the match to TRBD2 covers 12 bases. Unmatched junction bases numbered 4, after V lost 5 bases and J lost 2 bases. The CDR3 runs to 16 residues. CDR1 and CDR2 (germline): LGHDT, YNNKEL (reference sequence). The CDR3 sequence: CASSALAGGPYNEQFF. CDR3 coding DNA: TGTGCCAGCAGCGCACTAGCGGGGGGACCCTACAATGAGCAGTTCTTC.

This clonotype was observed many times. CDR3 sequence (DNA): TGCGCCAGCAGCCCGGGACAGCCTGGAAACACCATATATTTT. It specifies CASSPGQPGNTIYF. The chain has TRBV5-1 and TRBJ1-3; TRBD1 aligns across 7 bases. Germline V gene lookup returns CDR1 SGHRS and CDR2 YFSETQ. Trimming at V came to 4 bases and at J to 2 bases, leaving 3 bases not matched to a gene. The CDR3 is 14 residues long.

This clonotype has ten or more counts. The genes are TRBV29-1 and TRBJ2-7, with TRBD1 matching 8 bases. Germline CDR1 reads SQVTM; CDR2 reads ANQGSEA. V lost 6 bases and J lost 1; bases outside the gene matches: 5. The CDR3 extends over 13 amino acids. The CDR3 DNA reads as TGCAGCGTAGAGAGACAGGGGTCCTACGAGCAGTACTTC. Translating gives CSVERQGSYEQYF.

This clonotype was seen ten or more times. The chain joins TRBV7-9 to TRBJ2-3; D is undetermined. The CDR3 consists of 12 residues. Trimming shortened V by 5 bases and J by 2 bases, and 5 bases separated the two germline ends. The germline gives CDR1 SEHNR, CDR2 FQNEAQ (reference sequence). CDR3 DNA: TGTGCCAGCAGCGGATACACAGATACGCAGTATTTT. It encodes CASSGYTDTQYF.

The table lists this clonotype with a few counts. CDR3 sequence (DNA): TGCAGCGTTGAGGGTCGAACACTCTATGGCTACACCTTC. Translating gives CSVEGRTLYGYTF. The gene calls are TRBV29-1 and TRBJ1-2; D gene uncertain. The CDR3 runs to 13 residues. Germline V gene lookup returns CDR1 SQVTM and CDR2 ANQGSEA. The V and J ends lost 3 bases and 4 bases respectively, with 12 bases between them.

This clonotype was recorded at least ten times. The chain links TRBV20-1 to TRBJ2-3, with 12 bases identical to TRBD2. Germline CDR1 and CDR2: DFQATT and SNEGSKA (reference sequence). The CDR3 is made up of 16 amino acids. V was clipped by 0 bases and J by 7 bases; unmatched bases: 8. The CDR3 region is CSARDSSGGAYNTQYF. For the CDR3, the DNA is TGCAGTGCTAGAGATTCTAGCGGGGGGGCTTACAATACGCAGTATTTT.

The chain couples TRBV9 to TRBJ2-7, with 8 bases that match TRBD2. V dropped 4 bases and J dropped 2; count of bases not matched to a gene: 8. CDR1 is SGDLS and CDR2 is YYNGEE in the germline V gene. The CDR3 contains 15 residues. The CDR3 region is CASSPIAGTTYEQYF. Written as DNA, the CDR3 is TGTGCCAGCAGCCCGATAGCGGGGACGACCTACGAGCAGTACTTC. The complete variable domain, with remaining parts taken from reference TRBV9 and TRBJ2-7, reads DSGVTQTPKHLITATGQRVTLRCSPRSGDLSVYWYQQSLDQGLQFLIQYYNGEERAKGNILERFSAQQFPDLHSELNLSSLELGDSALYFCASSPIAGTTYEQYFGPGTRLTVT.

This clonotype was seen many times. The V gene is TRBV20-1, the J gene TRBJ1-4, with 7 bases lining up with TRBD1. In germline, CDR1 is DFQATT, CDR2 SNEGSKA (reference sequence). This CDR3 has 15 amino acids. Trimming cost V 4 bases and J 8 bases; bases outside gene matches: 13. The CDR3 is CSATDDRVLVEKLFF. CDR3 coding DNA: TGCAGTGCTACCGATGACAGGGTTTTAGTGGAAAAACTGTTTTTT.

This clonotype was seen more than once but under ten times. The V call is TRBV29-1, the J call TRBJ2-1; 8 bases map to TRBD1. The CDR3 has 13 residues. CDR1 and CDR2 (germline): SQVTM, ANQGSEA. With 6 bases clipped from V and 2 bases from J, the junction kept 3 bases outside the gene matches. Here the CDR3 reads CSVDRGPYNEQFF. As DNA, the CDR3 is TGCAGCGTCGACAGGGGCCCCTACAATGAGCAGTTCTTC.

The V and J genes are TRBV5-1 and TRBJ1-1; 7 bases align to TRBD1. The V gene's germline CDR1 is SGHRS and CDR2 YFSETQ. The length of the CDR3 is 17 residues. V dropped 2 bases and J dropped 4; count of bases not matched to a gene: 14. This CDR3 reads CASSLQGTVGASTEAFF. CDR3 DNA sequence: TGCGCCAGCAGCTTACAGGGGACAGTCGGGGCGAGCACTGAAGCTTTCTTT.

This clonotype was seen at least ten times. The chain is built from TRBV27 and TRBJ2-2; 8 bases are a match to TRBD1. The CDR3 extends over 15 amino acids. With 7 bases clipped from V and 3 bases from J, the junction kept 7 bases outside the gene matches. Germline assignment: CDR1 MNHEY and CDR2 SMNVEV (reference sequence). CDR3 amino acids: CASTPGQVYTGELFF. Written as DNA, the CDR3 is TGTGCCAGCACCCCGGGACAGGTATACACCGGGGAGCTGTTTTTT.

CDR3 region: CASRLADRQGDGYTF. CDR3 coding DNA: TGTGCAAGTCGCTTAGCGGACAGGCAAGGGGATGGCTACACCTTC. V is TRBV12-2 and J is TRBJ1-2; the D segment call TRBD1 is taken from the table without a DNA check. TRBV12-2 is a pseudogene. The CDR3 runs 15 residues.

The rearrangement uses TRBV5-1 and TRBJ1-2; D is ambiguous. V was shortened by 4 bases and J by 3 bases, with 19 bases between the two germline ends. The CDR3 consists of 16 residues. CDR1 is SGHRS and CDR2 is YFSETQ in the germline V gene. CDR3 sequence (DNA): TGCGCCAGCAGCCGTGGCGACGACCAGGTGTACTATGGCTACACCTTC. Amino acids: CASSRGDDQVYYGYTF.

At least ten counts were recorded for this clonotype. The chain joins TRBV20-1 to TRBJ2-3; no firm D call. CDR3 length: 15 amino acids. V shed 7 bases and J shed 2 bases, with 19 bases lying between them. CDR1 DFQATT and CDR2 SNEGSKA come from the germline V gene (reference sequence). In nucleotides, the CDR3 is TGCAGTGGTAACCTCCCTATCTTAGCCACAGATACGCAGTATTTT. This translates into CSGNLPILATDTQYF.

This clonotype has ten or more counts. The chain carries TRBV29-1 and TRBJ2-7, with D perhaps TRBD1 (5 bases). CDR3 length: 14 amino acids. Deletions cut 3 bases from V and 5 bases from J, with 17 bases between. Germline V CDR1 and CDR2: SQVTM, ANQGSEA. This chain's CDR3 is CSVEGPGIRDEQYF. Written as DNA, the CDR3 is TGCAGCGTTGAGGGTCCAGGGATTAGGGACGAGCAGTACTTC.

The J gene is TRBJ2-2, the V gene TRBV7-2; TRBD1 is a possible D gene (5 bases). The CDR3 is 14 residues long. Trimming removed 5 bases from V and 6 bases from J, with 13 bases in between. The V gene's germline CDR1 is SGHTA and CDR2 FQGNSA. The CDR3 nucleotides read TGTGCCAGCAGCCTCCAGGGAACAGCCGGGGAGCTGTTTTTT. Amino acid sequence: CASSLQGTAGELFF. The whole variable domain, remainder taken from reference TRBV7-2 and TRBJ2-2, is GAGVSQSPSNKVTEKGKDVELRCDPISGHTALYWYRQSLGQGLEFLIYFQGNSAPDKSGLPSDRFSAERTGGSVSTLTIQRTQQEDSAVYLCASSLQGTAGELFFGEGSRLTVL.

A note on this clonotype: A read error may be the cause here, since a much bigger clone is one base away. This chain joins TRBV4-1 and TRBJ1-1, with D possibly being TRBD1 (5 bases). This CDR3 has 16 amino acids. Germline CDR1 MGHRA, CDR2 YSYEKL. The CDR3 nucleotides read TGCGCCAGCAACCAACGGTATTTAGGGGCCGAAGGTGAAGCTTTCTTT. Encoded protein: CASNQRYLGAEGEAFF.

This clonotype is classed as medium-sized (0.01 to 0.1%). The chain joins TRBV24-1 to TRBJ2-3, with a tentative D call TRBD2 (5 bases). The CDR3 has 15 residues. The ends were cut back, 3 bases at V and 1 base at J, with 10 bases in the middle. From germline, CDR1 is KGHDR and CDR2 SFDVKD. CDR3 sequence reads: CATSDPGTGTDTQYF. CDR3 DNA: TGTGCCACCAGTGATCCGGGAACCGGCACAGATACGCAGTATTTT.

V gene TRBV5-4 combines with J gene TRBJ2-2; TRBD1 matches at 9 bases. The CDR3 contains 15 residues. V lost 4 bases to trimming and J lost 5 bases; unmatched junction nucleotides: 6. Germline V gene sequence: CDR1 SGHNT, CDR2 YYREEE (reference sequence). For the CDR3, the DNA is TGTGCCAGCAGCCCGACAGGGGGGAGGACCGGGGAGCTGTTTTTT. It codes for CASSPTGGRTGELFF.

This clonotype came up many times. The CDR3 nucleotides are TGCGCCAGCAGTGCCGTCAGGGGGGCAGGCGGGCAGTTCTTC. Residues: CASSAVRGAGGQFF. V gene TRBV10-2 combines with J gene TRBJ2-1, with D perhaps matching TRBD1 (7 bases). The ends were cut back, 4 bases at V and 12 bases at J, with 19 bases in the middle. Germline V gene data show CDR1 as WSHSY and CDR2 as SAAADI. The CDR3 is made up of 14 amino acids.